Here is one T cell receptor beta chain with its context. Produced via immunoSEQ multiplex PCR; TCRdb's table is partial and in-frame only. The data contain about 77,000 clones, around 93% of them singletons. These data originate in a study of T cell changes during pregnancy in multiple sclerosis. Germline V lookup: CDR1 SEHNR, CDR2 FQNEAQ (reference sequence). Losses at the gene ends were 5 bases for V and 1 base for J; bases not matched to a gene: 10. This CDR3 has 16 residues. The source is a female donor in good health, enrolled as a control in a pregnancy study. This specimen consisted of peripheral blood, obtained after pregnancy. The genes are TRBV7-9 and TRBJ1-2, with TRBD1 matching over 7 bases. CDR3 sequence reads: CASSPPTGKVNYGYTF. CDR3 DNA sequence: TGTGCCAGCAGCCCCCCGACAGGGAAAGTTAACTATGGCTACACCTTC.